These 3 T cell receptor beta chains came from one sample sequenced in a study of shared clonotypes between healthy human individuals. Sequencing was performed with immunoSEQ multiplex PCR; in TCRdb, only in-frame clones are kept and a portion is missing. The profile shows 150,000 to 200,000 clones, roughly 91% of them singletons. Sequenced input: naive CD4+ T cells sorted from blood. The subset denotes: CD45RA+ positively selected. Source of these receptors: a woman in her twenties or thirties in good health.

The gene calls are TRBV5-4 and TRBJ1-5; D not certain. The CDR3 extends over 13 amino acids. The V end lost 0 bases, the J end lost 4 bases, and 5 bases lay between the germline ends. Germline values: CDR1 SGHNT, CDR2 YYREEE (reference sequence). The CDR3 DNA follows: TGTGCCAGCAGCTTGGATACGAATCAGCCCCAGCATTTT. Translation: CASSLDTNQPQHF.

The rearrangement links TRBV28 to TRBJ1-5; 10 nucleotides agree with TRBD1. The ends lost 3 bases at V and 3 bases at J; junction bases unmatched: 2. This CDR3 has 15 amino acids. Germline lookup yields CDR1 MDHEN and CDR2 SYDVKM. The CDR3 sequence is CASSFGTGVNQPQHF. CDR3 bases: TGTGCCAGCAGTTTCGGGACAGGGGTCAATCAGCCCCAGCATTTT.

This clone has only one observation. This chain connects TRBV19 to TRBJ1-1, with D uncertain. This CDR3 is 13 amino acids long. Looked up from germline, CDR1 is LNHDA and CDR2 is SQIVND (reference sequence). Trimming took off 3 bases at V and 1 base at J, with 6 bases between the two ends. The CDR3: CASSMAQNTEAFF. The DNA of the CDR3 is TGTGCCAGTAGTATGGCCCAGAACACTGAAGCTTTCTTT.